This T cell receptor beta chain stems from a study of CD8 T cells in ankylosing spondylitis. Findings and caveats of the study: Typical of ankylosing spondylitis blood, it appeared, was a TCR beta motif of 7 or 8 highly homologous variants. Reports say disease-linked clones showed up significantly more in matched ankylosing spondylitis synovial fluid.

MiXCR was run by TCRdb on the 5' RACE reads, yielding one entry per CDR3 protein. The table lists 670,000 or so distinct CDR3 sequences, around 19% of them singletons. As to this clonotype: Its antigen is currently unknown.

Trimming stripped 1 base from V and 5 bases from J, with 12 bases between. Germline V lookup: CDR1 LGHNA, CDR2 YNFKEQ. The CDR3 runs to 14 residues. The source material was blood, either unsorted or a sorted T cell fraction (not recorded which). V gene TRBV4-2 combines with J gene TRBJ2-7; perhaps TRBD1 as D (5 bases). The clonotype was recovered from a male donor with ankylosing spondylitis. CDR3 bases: TGTGCCAGCAGCCAAGTTTCAGGGTCCGACGAGCAGTACTTC. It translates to CASSQVSGSDEQYF.